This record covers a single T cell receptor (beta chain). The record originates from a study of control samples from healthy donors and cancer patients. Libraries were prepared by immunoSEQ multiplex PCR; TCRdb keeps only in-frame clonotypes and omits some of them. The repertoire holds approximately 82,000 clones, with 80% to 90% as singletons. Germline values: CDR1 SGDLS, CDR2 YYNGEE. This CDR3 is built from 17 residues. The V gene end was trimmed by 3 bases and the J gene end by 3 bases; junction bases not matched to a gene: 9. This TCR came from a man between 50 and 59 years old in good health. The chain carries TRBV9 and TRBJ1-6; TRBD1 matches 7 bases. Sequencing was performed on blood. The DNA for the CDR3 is TGTGCCAGCAGCGGGTACAAACAGGGGCACTATAATTCACCCCTCCACTTT. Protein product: CASSGYKQGHYNSPLHF.